This record looks at one T cell receptor beta chain sequence and its context. This clone was seen once. The specificity of this receptor is unknown. Base-call qualities are not available, and no considerably larger clone is one nucleotide away. Roughly eight healthy control donors were used as the comparison group for repertoire analyses. Before genomic DNA extraction, CD8+ T cells without CD4 were isolated from blood. From the germline V gene (reference sequence), CDR1 is MNHEY and CDR2 is SMNVEV. A distance of 14 bases separates the germline ends of V and J, which lose 5 bases and 0 bases respectively. From its cysteine to its phenylalanine, the CDR3 spans 16 amino acids. Just the 48-base CDR3 DNA is kept, in frame starting at base 1. This sample stems from a study of regulatory and conventional T cells in RAG deficiency (TCRdb year 2017). With regard to the full study: To compare the diversity and composition of the repertoires of Treg, conventional CD4+ and CD8+ T cells between RAG-deficient patients and healthy controls, the study applied high-throughput TCR beta sequencing. On the study overall, not on this receptor specifically: All patient T-cell subsets had shorter CDR3 lengths; Omenn syndrome patients showed >80% Treg-Tconv repertoire overlap at nucleotide and amino acid level. Compared with controls, Omenn syndrome and CID/AS patients had roughly 100-fold fewer unique TCR beta sequences in Treg cells, but only approximately 10-fold fewer in the other subsets. Some T-cell subset analyses were not done for some subjects. Rather than being bona fide Treg cells, the sorted CD25-high CD127-low cells in Omenn syndrome patients may represent peripherally activated cells. RAG-deficient patients showed markedly lower Shannon entropy and higher Simpson indices than control T-cell subpopulations.

Libraries were prepared through the immunoSEQ multiplex PCR assay. Genomic DNA from the sorted T-cell subsets was used to amplify and sequence rearranged TCR beta chain products. The authors' analysis ran thus. Shannon entropy and Simpson indices were used to measure the diversity of productive TCR beta rearrangements in each repertoire. To assess clonal expansion, the frequencies of the 100 most abundant productive TCR beta clonotypes were added up as a share of total reads. The TRB repertoires were scored with a self-reactivity index that is based on amino acid usage at CDR3beta positions 6 and 7. Two-way ANOVA was applied to the repertoire analyses, whereas Student t or Mann-Whitney tests were applied to the flow cytometric analyses. TCRdb's version of the immuneACCESS table is confined to in-frame rearrangements and falls short of the full clone set. An unresolved V gene accounts for under half of the shortfall where checked; the remainder is of unknown origin. The V and J calls and clone size come from that table; D and trimming were worked out from the DNA. A total of 34,000 or so clones appear in this sample, 70% to 90% of them only once. The top ten hold approximately 14% of the sample.

These data were also reused for a study on regulatory T cells. As that second paper reports: In the multiplex PCR, 52 forward TRBV primers and 13 reverse TRBJ primers were used, and assay-based and computational corrections were applied for amplification bias. In patients, repertoires had restricted unique TRB V-J pairs and skewed V and J gene usage, with regulatory T cells showing the most marked changes. T-cell receptor beta repertoires of sorted regulatory, conventional CD4+ and CD8+ T cells were compared between CD3G-deficient patients and healthy controls. Ficoll density separation was used to isolate peripheral blood mononuclear cells. A FACSAria cell sorter was used to isolate CD3+ CD8+ CD4- T cells. Rearranged TRB loci were amplified from genomic DNA by multiplex PCR within the immunoSEQ assay. TRB amplicons were sequenced on an Illumina HiSeq platform. Custom algorithms error-filtered the raw sequences and aligned them to reference gene sequences, after which the immunoSEQ online tools were used for analysis. Frequencies of productive and nonproductive TRB rearrangements were assessed among unique sequences as well as among total sequences. Prism software was used to run t tests, Mann-Whitney tests or two-way ANOVA for comparisons between groups.

The clonotype originates from a human donor in good health. Sequencing was performed on CD8+ T cells sorted from blood. The rearrangement joined TRBV27 to TRBJ1-3, with TRBD1 perhaps the D gene, on 6 matching bases. The encoded CDR3 is CASSPQGLPSGNTIYF. The DNA reads as follows: TGTGCCAGCAGTCCGCAGGGGCTACCCTCTGGAAACACCATATATTTT.